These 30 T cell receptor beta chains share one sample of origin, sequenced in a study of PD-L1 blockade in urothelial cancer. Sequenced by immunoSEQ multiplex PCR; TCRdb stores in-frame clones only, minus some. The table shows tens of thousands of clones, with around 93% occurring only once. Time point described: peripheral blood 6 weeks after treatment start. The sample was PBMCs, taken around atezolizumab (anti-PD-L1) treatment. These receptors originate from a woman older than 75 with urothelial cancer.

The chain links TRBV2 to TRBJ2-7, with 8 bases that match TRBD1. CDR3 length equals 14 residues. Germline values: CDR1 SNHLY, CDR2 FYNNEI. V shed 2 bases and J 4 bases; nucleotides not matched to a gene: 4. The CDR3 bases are TGTGCCAGCAGTGAACGGACAGGGCTTTACGAGCAGTACTTC. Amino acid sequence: CASSERTGLYEQYF.

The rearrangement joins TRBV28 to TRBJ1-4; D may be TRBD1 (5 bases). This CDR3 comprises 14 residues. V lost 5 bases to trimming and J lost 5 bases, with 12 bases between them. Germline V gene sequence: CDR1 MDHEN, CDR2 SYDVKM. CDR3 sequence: CASSSGALNEKLFF. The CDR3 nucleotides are TGTGCCAGCAGTAGTGGGGCGTTGAATGAAAAACTGTTTTTT.

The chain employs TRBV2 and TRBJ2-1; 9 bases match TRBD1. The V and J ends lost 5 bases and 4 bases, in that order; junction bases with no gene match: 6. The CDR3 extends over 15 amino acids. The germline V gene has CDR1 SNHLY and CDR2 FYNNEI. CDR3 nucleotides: TGTGCCAGCAGTTATTCCGGGACAGGGTACAATGAGCAGTTCTTC. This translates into CASSYSGTGYNEQFF.

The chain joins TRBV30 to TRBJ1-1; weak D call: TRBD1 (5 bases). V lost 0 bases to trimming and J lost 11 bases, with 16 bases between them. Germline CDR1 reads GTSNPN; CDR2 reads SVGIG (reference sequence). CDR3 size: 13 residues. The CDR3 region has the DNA TGTGCCTGGAGTGTACGGGGGTCCCGAAGGGCTTTCTTT. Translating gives CAWSVRGSRRAFF.

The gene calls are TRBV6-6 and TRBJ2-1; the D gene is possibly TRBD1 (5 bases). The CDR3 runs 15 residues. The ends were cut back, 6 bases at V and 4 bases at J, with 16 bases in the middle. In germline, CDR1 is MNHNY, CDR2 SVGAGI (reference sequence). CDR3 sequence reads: CASSLPQGSYNEQFF. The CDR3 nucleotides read TGTGCCAGCAGCCTACCCCAGGGTTCGTACAATGAGCAGTTCTTC.

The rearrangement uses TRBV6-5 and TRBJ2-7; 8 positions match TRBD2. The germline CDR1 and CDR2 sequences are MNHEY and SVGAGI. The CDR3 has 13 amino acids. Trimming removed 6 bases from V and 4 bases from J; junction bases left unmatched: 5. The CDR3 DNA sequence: TGTGCCAGCAGGGCAAGCGGGGGTTACGAGCAGTACTTC. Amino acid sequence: CASRASGGYEQYF.

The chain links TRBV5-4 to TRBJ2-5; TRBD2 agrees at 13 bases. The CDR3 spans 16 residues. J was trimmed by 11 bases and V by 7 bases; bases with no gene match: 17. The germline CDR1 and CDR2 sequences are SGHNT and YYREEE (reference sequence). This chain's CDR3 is CASSSAGTSGDPKQYF. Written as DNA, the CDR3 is TGTGCCAGCTCATCTGCCGGGACTAGCGGGGACCCGAAGCAGTACTTC.

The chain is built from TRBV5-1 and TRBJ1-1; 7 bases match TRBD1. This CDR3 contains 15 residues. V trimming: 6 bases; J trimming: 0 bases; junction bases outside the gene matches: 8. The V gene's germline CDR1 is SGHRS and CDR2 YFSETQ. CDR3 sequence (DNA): TGCGCCAGCACCCTGGAGGGGACAGTGAACACTGAAGCTTTCTTT. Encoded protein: CASTLEGTVNTEAFF.

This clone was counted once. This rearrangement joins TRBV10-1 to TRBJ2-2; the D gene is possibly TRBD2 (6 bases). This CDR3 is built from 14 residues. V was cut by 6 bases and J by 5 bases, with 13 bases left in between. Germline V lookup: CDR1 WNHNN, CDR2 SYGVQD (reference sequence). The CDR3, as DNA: TGCGCCAGCAGCCCCCGGGGGAAAACCGGGGAGCTGTTTTTT. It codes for CASSPRGKTGELFF.

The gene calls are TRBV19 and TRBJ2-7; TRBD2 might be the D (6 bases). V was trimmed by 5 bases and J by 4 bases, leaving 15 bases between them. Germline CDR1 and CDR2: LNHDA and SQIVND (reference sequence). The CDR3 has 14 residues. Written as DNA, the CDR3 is TGTGCCAGTAGTCTACGGGAGCGGACTTACGAGCAGTACTTC. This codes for CASSLRERTYEQYF. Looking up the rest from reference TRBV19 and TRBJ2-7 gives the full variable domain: DGGITQSPKYLFRKEGQNVTLSCEQNLNHDAMYWYRQDPGQGLRLIYYSQIVNDFQKGDIAEGYSVSREKKESFPLTVTSAQKNPTAFYLCASSLRERTYEQYFGPGTRLTVT.

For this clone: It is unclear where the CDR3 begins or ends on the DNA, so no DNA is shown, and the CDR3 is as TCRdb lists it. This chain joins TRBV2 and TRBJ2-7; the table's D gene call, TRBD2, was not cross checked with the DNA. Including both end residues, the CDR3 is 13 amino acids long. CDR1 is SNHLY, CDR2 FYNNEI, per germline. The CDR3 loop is CASTSGLGYEQYF.

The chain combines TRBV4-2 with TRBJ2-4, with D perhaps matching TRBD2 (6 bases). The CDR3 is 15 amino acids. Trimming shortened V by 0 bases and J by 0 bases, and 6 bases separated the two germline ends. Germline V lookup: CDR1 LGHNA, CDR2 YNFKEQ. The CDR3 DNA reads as TGTGCCAGCAGCCAAGAGGGGGGAGCCAAAAACATTCAGTACTTC. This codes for CASSQEGGAKNIQYF.

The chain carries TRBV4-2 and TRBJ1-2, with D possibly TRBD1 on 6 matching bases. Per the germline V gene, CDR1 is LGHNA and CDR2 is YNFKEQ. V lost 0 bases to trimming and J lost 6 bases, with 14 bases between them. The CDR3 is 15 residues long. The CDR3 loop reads CASSQDLEGDDGYTF. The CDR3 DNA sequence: TGTGCCAGCAGCCAAGATCTCGAGGGGGATGATGGCTACACCTTC.

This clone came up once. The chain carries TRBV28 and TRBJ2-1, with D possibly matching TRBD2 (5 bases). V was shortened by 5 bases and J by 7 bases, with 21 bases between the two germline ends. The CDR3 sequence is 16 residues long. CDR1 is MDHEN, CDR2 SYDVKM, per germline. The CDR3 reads CASSTSLVLFGNEQFF. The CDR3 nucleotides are TGTGCCAGCAGTACCTCACTAGTTTTATTCGGGAATGAGCAGTTCTTC. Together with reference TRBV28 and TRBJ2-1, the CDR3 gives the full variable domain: DVKVTQSSRYLVKRTGEKVFLECVQDMDHENMFWYRQDPGLGLRLIYFSYDVKMKEKGDIPEGYSVSREKKERFSLILESASTNQTSMYLCASSTSLVLFGNEQFFGPGTRLTVL.

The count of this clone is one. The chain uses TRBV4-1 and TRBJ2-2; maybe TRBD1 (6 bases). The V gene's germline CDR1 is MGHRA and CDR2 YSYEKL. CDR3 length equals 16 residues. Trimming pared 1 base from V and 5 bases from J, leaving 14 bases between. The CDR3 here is CASSQGLDRNTGELFF. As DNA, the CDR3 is TGCGCCAGCAGCCAAGGCCTCGACAGGAATACCGGGGAGCTGTTTTTT.

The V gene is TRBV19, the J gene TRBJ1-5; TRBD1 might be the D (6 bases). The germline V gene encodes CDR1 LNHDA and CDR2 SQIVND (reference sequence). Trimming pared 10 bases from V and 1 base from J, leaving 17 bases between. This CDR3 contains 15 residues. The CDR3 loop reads CATAAGAASNQPQHF. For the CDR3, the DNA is TGTGCCACCGCCGCGGGGGCGGCGAGCAATCAGCCCCAGCATTTT.

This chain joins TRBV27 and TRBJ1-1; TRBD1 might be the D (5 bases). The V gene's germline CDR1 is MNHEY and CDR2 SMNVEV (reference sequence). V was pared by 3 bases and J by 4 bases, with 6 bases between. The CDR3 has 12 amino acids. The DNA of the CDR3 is TGTGCCAGCAGTTTTAGGGGCACTGAAGCTTTCTTT. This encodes CASSFRGTEAFF.

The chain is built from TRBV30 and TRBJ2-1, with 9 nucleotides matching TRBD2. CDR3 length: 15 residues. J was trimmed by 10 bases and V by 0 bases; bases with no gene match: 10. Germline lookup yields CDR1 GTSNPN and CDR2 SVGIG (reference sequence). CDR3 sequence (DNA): TGTGCCTGGAGTGTGGGAGCTAGCGGGAAAGAAGAGCAGTTCTTC. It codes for CAWSVGASGKEEQFF.

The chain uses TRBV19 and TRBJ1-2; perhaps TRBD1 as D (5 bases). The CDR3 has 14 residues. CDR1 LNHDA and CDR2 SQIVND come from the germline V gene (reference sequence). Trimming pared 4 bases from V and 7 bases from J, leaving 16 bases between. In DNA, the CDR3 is TGTGCCAGTAGTACGCTCCGTGGGACTGGTGGCTACACCTTC. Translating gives CASSTLRGTGGYTF.

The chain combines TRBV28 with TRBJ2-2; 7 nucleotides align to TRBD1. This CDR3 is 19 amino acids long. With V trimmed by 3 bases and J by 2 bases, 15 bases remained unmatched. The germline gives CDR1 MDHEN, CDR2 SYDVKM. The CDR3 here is CASSFREYAWDRNTGELFF. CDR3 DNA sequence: TGTGCCAGCAGTTTCCGTGAGTACGCTTGGGACAGAAACACCGGGGAGCTGTTTTTT.

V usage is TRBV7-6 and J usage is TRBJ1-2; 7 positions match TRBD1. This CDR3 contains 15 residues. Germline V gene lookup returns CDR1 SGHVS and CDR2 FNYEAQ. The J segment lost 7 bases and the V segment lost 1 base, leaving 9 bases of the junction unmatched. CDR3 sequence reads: CASSLGQGVVGGYTF. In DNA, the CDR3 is TGTGCCAGCAGCTTAGGACAGGGTGTGGTTGGTGGCTACACCTTC.

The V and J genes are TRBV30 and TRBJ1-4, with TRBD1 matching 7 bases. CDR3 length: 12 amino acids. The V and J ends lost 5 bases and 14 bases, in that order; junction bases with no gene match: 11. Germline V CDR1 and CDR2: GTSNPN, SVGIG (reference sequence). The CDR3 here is CAWGQGGGSLFF. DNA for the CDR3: TGTGCCTGGGGGCAGGGGGGCGGCTCGCTGTTTTTT.

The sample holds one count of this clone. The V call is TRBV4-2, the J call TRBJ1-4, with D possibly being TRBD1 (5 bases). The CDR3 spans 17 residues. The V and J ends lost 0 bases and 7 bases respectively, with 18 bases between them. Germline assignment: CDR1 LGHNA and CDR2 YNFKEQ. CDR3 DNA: TGTGCCAGCAGCCAAGATTATGATGTAGGGGTGGGTGAAAAACTGTTTTTT. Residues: CASSQDYDVGVGEKLFF.

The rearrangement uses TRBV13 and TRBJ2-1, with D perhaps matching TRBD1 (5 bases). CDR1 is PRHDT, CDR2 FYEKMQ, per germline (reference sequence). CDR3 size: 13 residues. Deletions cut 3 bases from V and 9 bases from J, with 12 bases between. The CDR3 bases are TGTGCCAGCAGCTTCCTCAGGGATAGTGAGCAGTTCTTC. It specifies CASSFLRDSEQFF.

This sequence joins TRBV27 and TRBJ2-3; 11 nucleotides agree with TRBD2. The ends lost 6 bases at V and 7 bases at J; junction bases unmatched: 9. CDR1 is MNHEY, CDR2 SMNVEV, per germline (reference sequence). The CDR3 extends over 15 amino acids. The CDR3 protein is CASSLTSGMVNTQYF. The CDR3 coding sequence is TGTGCCAGCAGCCTGACTAGCGGGATGGTAAATACGCAGTATTTT.

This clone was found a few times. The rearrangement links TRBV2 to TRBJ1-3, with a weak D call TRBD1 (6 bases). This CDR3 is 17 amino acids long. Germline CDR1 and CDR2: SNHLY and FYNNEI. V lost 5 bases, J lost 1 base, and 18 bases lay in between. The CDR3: CASSPRGNGVSGNTIYF. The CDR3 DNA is TGTGCCAGCAGTCCCAGGGGAAACGGAGTATCTGGAAACACCATATATTTT.

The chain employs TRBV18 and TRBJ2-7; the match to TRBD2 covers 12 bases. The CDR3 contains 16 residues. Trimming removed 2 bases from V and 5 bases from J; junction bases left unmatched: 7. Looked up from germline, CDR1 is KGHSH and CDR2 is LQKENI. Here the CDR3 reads CASSPGTSGFGDEQYF. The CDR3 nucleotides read TGTGCCAGCTCACCAGGGACTAGCGGGTTCGGGGACGAGCAGTACTTC.

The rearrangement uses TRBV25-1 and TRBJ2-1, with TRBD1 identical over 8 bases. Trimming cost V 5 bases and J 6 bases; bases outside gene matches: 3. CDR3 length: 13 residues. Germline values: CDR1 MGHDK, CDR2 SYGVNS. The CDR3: CASSPTGGNEQFF. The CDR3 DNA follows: TGTGCCAGCAGTCCAACAGGGGGCAATGAGCAGTTCTTC.

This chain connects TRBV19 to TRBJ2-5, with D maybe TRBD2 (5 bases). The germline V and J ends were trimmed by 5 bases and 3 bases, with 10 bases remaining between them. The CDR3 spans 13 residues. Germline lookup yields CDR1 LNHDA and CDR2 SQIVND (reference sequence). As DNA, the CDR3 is TGTGCCAGTAGTTTTCACGGGGAAGAGACCCAGTACTTC. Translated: CASSFHGEETQYF.

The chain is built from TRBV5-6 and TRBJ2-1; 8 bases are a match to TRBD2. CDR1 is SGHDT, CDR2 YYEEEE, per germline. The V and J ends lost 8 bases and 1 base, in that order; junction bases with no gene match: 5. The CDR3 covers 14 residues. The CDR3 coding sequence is TGTGCCAGTTCAGCGGGAGAGTCCTACAATGAGCAGTTCTTC. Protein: CASSAGESYNEQFF.